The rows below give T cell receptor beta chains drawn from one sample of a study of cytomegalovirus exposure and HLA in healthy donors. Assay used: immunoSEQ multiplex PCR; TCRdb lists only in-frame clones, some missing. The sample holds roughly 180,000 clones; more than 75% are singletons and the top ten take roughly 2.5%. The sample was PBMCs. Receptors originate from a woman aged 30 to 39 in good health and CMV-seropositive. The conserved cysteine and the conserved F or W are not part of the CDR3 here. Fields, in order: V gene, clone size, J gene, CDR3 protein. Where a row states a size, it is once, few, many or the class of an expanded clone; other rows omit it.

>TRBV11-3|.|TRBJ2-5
ASSIFGGAQETQY
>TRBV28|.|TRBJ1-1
AGGGVGNTEAF
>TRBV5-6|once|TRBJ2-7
ASSLSGLAAAREQY
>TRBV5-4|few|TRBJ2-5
ASRGGALQETQY
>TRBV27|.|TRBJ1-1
ASSTGRAEAF
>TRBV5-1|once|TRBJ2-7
ASSAGRPSSYEQY
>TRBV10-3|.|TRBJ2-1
AISESSGGASEQF
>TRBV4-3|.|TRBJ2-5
ASSQDEDSEETQY
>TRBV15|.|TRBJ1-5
ATSRNWGVSNQPQH
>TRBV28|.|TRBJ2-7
ASSSPADRSLSYEQY
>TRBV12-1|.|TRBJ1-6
ASSPSHPFPGLSNSPLH
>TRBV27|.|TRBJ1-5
ASSATRGGNQPQH
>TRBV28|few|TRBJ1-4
ASRNAGGAPEKLF
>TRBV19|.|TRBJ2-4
ASSNPGWNIQY
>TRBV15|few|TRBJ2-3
ATSRDPVSTDTQY
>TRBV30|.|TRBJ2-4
AWSRGGGHPPSKY
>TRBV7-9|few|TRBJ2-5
ASSFSGTAGETQY
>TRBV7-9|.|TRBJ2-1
ASSSKLEGAISSYNEQF
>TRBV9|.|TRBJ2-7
ASSTSGGPLYEQY
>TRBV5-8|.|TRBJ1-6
ASSLPTRGNSPLH
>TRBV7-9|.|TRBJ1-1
ASSPDRDEAF
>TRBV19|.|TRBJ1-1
ASSIGGAGANTEAF
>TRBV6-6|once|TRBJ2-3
ASSYSGGGAGTQY
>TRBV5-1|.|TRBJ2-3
ASTERGGPDTQY